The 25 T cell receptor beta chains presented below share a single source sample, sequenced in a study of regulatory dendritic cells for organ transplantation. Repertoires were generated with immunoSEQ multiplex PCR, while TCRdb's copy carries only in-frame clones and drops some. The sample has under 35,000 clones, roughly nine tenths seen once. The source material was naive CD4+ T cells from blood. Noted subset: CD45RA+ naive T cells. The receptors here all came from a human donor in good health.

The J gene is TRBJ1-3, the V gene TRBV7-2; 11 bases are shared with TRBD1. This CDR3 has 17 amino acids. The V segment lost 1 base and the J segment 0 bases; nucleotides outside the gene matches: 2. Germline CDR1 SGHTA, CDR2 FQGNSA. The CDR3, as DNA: TGTGCCAGCAGCTTAGTCGGGACAGGGGGCTCTGGAAACACCATATATTTT. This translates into CASSLVGTGGSGNTIYF.

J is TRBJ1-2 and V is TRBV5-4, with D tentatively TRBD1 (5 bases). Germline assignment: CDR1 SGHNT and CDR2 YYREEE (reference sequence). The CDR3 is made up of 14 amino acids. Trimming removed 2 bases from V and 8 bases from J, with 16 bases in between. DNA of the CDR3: TGTGCCAGCAGCTTACGGACATCCCAAGGGGGCTACACCTTC. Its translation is CASSLRTSQGGYTF.

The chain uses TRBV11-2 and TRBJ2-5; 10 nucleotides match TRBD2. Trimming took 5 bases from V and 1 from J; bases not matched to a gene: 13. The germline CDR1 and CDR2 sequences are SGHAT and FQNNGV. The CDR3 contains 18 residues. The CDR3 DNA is TGTGCCAGCAGCCTGGGGGCTAGCGGGGGCCGCTTCCAAGAGACCCAGTACTTC. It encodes CASSLGASGGRFQETQYF.

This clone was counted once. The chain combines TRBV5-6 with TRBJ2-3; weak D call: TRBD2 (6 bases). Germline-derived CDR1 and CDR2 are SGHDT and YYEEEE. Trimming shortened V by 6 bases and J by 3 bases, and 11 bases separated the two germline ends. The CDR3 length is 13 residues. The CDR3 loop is CASTRRATDTQYF. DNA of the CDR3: TGTGCCAGCACCCGGAGGGCGACAGATACGCAGTATTTT. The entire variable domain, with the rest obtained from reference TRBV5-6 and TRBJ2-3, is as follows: DAGVTQSPTHLIKTRGQQVTLRCSPKSGHDTVSWYQQALGQGPQFIFQYYEEEERQRGNFPDRFSGHQFPNYSSELNVNALLLGDSALYLCASTRRATDTQYFGPGTRLTVL.

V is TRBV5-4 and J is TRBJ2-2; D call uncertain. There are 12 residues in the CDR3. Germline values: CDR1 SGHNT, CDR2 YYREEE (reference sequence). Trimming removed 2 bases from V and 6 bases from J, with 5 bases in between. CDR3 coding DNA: TGTGCCAGCAGCTTTTGGTCCGGGGAGCTGTTTTTT. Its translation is CASSFWSGELFF.

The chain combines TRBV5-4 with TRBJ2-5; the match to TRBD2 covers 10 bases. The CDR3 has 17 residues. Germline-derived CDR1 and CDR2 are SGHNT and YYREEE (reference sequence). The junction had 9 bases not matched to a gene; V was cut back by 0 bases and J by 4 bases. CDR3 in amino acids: CASSLGGLAGAVETQYF. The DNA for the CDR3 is TGTGCCAGCAGCTTGGGTGGCCTAGCGGGAGCGGTAGAGACCCAGTACTTC.

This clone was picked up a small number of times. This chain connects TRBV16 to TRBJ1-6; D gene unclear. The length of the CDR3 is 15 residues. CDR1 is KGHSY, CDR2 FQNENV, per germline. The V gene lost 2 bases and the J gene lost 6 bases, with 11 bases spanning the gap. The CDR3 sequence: CASSQPGLINSPLHF. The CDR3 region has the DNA TGTGCCAGCAGCCAACCGGGGTTGATTAATTCACCCCTCCACTTT.

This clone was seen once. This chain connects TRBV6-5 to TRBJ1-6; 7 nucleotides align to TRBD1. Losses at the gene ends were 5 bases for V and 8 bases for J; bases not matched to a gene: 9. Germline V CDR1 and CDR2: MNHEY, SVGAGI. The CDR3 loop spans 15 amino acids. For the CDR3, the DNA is TGTGCCAGCAGTCCTACCGGGACAGCGTATTCACCCCTCCACTTT. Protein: CASSPTGTAYSPLHF.

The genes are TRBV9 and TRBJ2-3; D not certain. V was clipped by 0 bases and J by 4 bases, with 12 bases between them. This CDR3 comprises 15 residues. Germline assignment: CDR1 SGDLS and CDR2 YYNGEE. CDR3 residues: CASSVGLIPADTQYF. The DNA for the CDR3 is TGTGCCAGCAGCGTAGGGCTAATACCAGCAGATACGCAGTATTTT.

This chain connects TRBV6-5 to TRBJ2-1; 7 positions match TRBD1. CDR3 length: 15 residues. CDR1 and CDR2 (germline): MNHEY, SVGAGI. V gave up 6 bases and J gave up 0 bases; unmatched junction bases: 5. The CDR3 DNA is TGTGCCAGCAGGGTGGACAGGAGCTCCTACAATGAGCAGTTCTTC. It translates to CASRVDRSSYNEQFF.

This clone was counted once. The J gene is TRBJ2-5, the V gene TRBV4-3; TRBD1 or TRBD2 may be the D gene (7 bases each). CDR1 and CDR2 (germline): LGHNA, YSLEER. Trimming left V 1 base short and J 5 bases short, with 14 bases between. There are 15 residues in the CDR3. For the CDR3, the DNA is TGCGCCAGCAGCCAAGTGACTAGCAGGGGGGAGACCCAGTACTTC. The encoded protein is CASSQVTSRGETQYF.

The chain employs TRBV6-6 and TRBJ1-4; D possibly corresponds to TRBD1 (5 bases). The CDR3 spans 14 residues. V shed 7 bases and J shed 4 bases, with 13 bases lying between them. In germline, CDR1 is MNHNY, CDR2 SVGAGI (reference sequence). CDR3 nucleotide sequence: TGTGCCAGCAACCTAAGTGGGGGTAATGAAAAACTGTTTTTT. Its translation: CASNLSGGNEKLFF.

The CDR3, as DNA: TGTGCCAGCTCACCAGGGTCTCAGCCCCAGCATTTT. Translating gives CASSPGSQPQHF. The genes are TRBV18 and TRBJ1-5; D is ambiguous. This CDR3 has 12 residues. V lost 2 bases and J lost 6, with 5 bases in between. Per germline, CDR1 KGHSH and CDR2 LQKENI.

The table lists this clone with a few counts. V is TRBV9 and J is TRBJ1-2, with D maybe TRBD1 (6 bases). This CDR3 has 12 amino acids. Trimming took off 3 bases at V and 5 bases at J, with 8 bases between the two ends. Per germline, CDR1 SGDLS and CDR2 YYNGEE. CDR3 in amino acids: CASSGGRYGYTF. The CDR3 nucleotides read TGTGCCAGCAGCGGGGGGCGTTATGGCTACACCTTC.

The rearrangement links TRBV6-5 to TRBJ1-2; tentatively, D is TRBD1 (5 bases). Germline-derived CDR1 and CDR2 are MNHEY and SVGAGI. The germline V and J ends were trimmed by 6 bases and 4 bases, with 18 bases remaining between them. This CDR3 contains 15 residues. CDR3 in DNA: TGTGCCAGCAGCTCCGTTGGGGGAAACTTCTATGGCTACACCTTC. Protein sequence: CASSSVGGNFYGYTF.

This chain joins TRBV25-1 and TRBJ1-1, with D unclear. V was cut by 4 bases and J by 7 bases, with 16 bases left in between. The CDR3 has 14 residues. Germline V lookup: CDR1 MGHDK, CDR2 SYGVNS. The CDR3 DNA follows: TGTGCCAGCAGTGCTTATCCGGACCTAATTGAAGCTTTCTTT. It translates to CASSAYPDLIEAFF.

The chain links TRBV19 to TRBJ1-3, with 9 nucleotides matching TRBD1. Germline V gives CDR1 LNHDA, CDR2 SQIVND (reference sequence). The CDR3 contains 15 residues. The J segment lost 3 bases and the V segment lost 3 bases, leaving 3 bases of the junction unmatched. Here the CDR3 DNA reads TGTGCCAGTAGTATCGGGGACAGGGATGGAAACACCATATATTTT. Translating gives CASSIGDRDGNTIYF.

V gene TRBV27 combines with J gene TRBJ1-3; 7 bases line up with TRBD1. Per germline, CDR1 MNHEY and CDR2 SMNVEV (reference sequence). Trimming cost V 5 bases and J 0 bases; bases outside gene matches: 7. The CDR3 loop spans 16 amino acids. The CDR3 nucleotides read TGTGCCAGCAGTCCAAGGGACAGCGCCTCTGGAAACACCATATATTTT. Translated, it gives CASSPRDSASGNTIYF.

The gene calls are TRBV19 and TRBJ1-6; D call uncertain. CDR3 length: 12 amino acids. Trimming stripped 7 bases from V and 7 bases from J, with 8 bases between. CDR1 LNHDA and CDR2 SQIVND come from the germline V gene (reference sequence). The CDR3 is CASKGRNSPLHF. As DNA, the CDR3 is TGTGCCAGTAAGGGCCGAAATTCACCCCTCCACTTT.

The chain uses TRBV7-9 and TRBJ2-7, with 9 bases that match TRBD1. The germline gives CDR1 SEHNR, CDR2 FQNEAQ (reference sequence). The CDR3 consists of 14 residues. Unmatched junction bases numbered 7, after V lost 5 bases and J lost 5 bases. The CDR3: CASSDRGRVDEQYF. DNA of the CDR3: TGTGCCAGCAGCGACAGGGGGAGAGTGGACGAGCAGTACTTC.

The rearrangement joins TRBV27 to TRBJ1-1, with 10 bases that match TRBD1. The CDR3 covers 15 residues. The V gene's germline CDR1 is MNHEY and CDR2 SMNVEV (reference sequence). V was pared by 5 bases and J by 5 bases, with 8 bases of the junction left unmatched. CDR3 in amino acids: CASSLPPGQGTEAFF. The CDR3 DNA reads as TGTGCCAGCAGTCTACCCCCGGGACAGGGGACTGAAGCTTTCTTT.

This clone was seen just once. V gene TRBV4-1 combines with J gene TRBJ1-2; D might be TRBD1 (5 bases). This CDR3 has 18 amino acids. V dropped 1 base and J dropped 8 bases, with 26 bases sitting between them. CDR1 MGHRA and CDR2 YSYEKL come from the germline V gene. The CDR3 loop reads CASSQGRVDTRGDSGYTF. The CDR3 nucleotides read TGCGCCAGCAGCCAAGGGAGGGTGGACACCCGGGGGGATAGCGGCTACACCTTC.

The CDR3 DNA sequence: TGTGCCAGCAGGAGGGTAGGGGGAGGAGAGACCCAGTACTTC. It is translated as CASRRVGGGETQYF. The V call is TRBV6-1, the J call TRBJ2-5, with D perhaps TRBD1 or TRBD2 (6 bases each). The V gene lost 6 bases and the J gene lost 4 bases, with 15 bases spanning the gap. The CDR3 runs 14 residues. CDR1 and CDR2 from the germline V gene are MNHNS and SASEGT.

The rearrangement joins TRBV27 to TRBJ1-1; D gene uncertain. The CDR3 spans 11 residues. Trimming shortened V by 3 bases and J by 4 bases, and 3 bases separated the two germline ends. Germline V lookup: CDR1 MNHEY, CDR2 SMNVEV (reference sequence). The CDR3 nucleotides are TGTGCCAGCAGTTTGGGCACTGAAGCTTTCTTT. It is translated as CASSLGTEAFF.

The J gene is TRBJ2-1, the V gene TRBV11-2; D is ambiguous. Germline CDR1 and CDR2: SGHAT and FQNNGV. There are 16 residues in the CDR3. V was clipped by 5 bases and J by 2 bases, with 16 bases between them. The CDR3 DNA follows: TGTGCCAGCAGCCGCAACACCTGGGGAACCTACAATGAGCAGTTCTTC. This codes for CASSRNTWGTYNEQFF.